This T cell receptor beta chain originates from a study of shared clonotypes between healthy human individuals. The CDR3 contains 16 residues. V lost 3 bases, J lost 1 base, and 13 bases lay in between. The germline V gene encodes CDR1 MNHEY and CDR2 SMNVEV (reference sequence). Repertoires were generated with immunoSEQ multiplex PCR, while TCRdb's copy carries only in-frame clones and drops some. The sample has about 2.1 million clones; just over 90% are singletons. As defined, naive CD8 cells were CD45RO-negative and positively selected for CCR7, with terminally differentiated effector memory CD45RA+ cells excluded. This clone occurred a few times.

This sequence was found in a man between 18 and 35 years old in good health. Some clones in this sample may be carry-over from other donors' samples. Sequenced material: naive CD8+ T cells from PBMCs. The rearrangement links TRBV27 to TRBJ2-1; TRBD1 might be the D (5 bases). The CDR3 sequence is CASSFVGADSYNEQFF. The CDR3 DNA sequence: TGTGCCAGCAGTTTTGTAGGGGCAGATTCCTACAATGAGCAGTTCTTC.